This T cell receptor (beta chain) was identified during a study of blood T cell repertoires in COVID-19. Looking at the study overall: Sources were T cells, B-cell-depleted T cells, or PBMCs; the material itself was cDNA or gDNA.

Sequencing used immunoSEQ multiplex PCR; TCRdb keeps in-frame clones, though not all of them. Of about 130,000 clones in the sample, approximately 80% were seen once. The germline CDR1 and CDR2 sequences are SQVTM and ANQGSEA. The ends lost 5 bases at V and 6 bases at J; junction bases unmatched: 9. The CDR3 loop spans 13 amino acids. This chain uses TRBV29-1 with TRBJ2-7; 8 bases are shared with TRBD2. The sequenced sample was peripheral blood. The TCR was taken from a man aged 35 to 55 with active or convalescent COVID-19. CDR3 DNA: TGCAGCGTTTTGAACGGGGGGGCGGGCGAGCAGTACTTC. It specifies CSVLNGGAGEQYF.